Below are 20 T cell receptor beta chains sequenced from a single sample in a study of shared clonotypes between healthy human individuals. Produced via immunoSEQ multiplex PCR; TCRdb's table is partial and in-frame only. The sample has about 2.4 million clones; over 85% are singletons. Sequencing used naive CD4+ T cells from PBMCs. The subset denotes: CD45RA+ positively selected. The origin of the receptors is a man between 18 and 35 years old in good health. Some clones in this sample may be carry-over from other donors' samples.

This chain links TRBV7-6 with TRBJ2-1; weak D call: TRBD2 (5 bases). The CDR3 is 12 residues long. Germline V gene lookup returns CDR1 SGHVS and CDR2 FNYEAQ. Trimming took 5 bases from V and 9 from J, leaving 11 bases between them. The CDR3 region is CASSVRGVEQFF. In DNA, the CDR3 is TGTGCCAGCAGCGTCCGGGGAGTTGAGCAGTTCTTC.

Worth noting for this clone: Additional DNA sequences in this sample encode the identical CDR3. The V call is TRBV11-2, the J call TRBJ2-1; D gene ambiguous. Trimming took off 5 bases at V and 5 bases at J, with 4 bases between the two ends. Germline CDR1 SGHAT, CDR2 FQNNGV. There are 11 residues in the CDR3. The CDR3 sequence is CASSRNNEQFF. The DNA of the CDR3 is TGTGCCAGCAGCAGGAACAATGAGCAGTTCTTC.

This chain connects TRBV20-1 to TRBJ2-5; no reliable D call. V was shortened by 3 bases and J by 3 bases, with 5 bases between the two germline ends. The CDR3 length is 11 residues. CDR1 DFQATT and CDR2 SNEGSKA come from the germline V gene (reference sequence). CDR3 sequence reads: CSASVEETQYF. DNA for the CDR3: TGCAGTGCTAGCGTGGAAGAGACCCAGTACTTC.

The V gene is TRBV28, the J gene TRBJ2-3, with D possibly being TRBD1 or TRBD2 (5 bases each). This CDR3 comprises 13 residues. The germline CDR1 and CDR2 sequences are MDHEN and SYDVKM. The V end lost 6 bases, the J end lost 6 bases, and 13 bases lay between the germline ends. The CDR3 coding sequence is TGTGCCAGCAGCAGGGACGCCGAGGATACGCAGTATTTT. Its translation is CASSRDAEDTQYF.

V is TRBV6-1 and J is TRBJ2-4; D is perhaps TRBD1 (5 bases). The germline gives CDR1 MNHNS, CDR2 SASEGT. This CDR3 region has 13 residues. Trimming stripped 1 base from V and 13 bases from J, with 14 bases between. The CDR3 reads CASSEGQRLQQYF. The DNA for the CDR3 is TGTGCCAGCAGTGAAGGACAGAGACTTCAACAGTACTTC.

The chain links TRBV5-1 to TRBJ2-1; D call uncertain. CDR3 length: 15 amino acids. Deletions cut 0 bases from V and 7 bases from J, with 14 bases between. The germline V gene has CDR1 SGHRS and CDR2 YFSETQ. CDR3 nucleotide sequence: TGCGCCAGCAGCTTGGAGGGCGGCCAGAGAAATGAGCAGTTCTTC. Amino acid sequence: CASSLEGGQRNEQFF.

The gene calls are TRBV7-2 and TRBJ1-2; a possible D gene is TRBD1 (6 bases). Trimming pared 5 bases from V and 4 bases from J, leaving 14 bases between. Germline V gene sequence: CDR1 SGHTA, CDR2 FQGNSA. CDR3 length: 14 residues. The CDR3 bases are TGTGCCAGCAGCACCGACAGGTTGACCTATGGCTACACCTTC. Translation gives CASSTDRLTYGYTF.

This chain connects TRBV9 to TRBJ1-4, with 10 bases matching TRBD1. V shed 2 bases, J shed 8 bases, and the junction held 6 bases outside the gene matches. CDR1 is SGDLS and CDR2 is YYNGEE in the germline V gene. The CDR3 runs to 15 residues. The CDR3 nucleotides read TGTGCCAGCAGCGTCGCCGGGACAGGGGAGGAAAAACTGTTTTTT. It is translated as CASSVAGTGEEKLFF.

The rearrangement uses TRBV7-8 and TRBJ2-1; 15 nucleotides agree with TRBD2. CDR3 length: 18 residues. Germline assignment: CDR1 SGHVS and CDR2 FQNEAQ. J lost 7 bases, V lost 4 bases, and 11 bases had no gene match. The CDR3 nucleotides are TGTGCCAGCAGCTCTCACTTGGGACTAGCGGGGGGCGGGAATGAGCAGTTCTTC. This encodes CASSSHLGLAGGGNEQFF.

The chain has TRBV15 and TRBJ1-6; weak D call: TRBD1 (5 bases). Looked up from germline, CDR1 is LNHNV and CDR2 is YYDKDF (reference sequence). The length of the CDR3 is 16 residues. Trimming cost V 0 bases and J 9 bases, with 15 bases left between them. DNA of the CDR3: TGTGCCACCAGCAGAGATCGGGGCGGGGAGGGTTCACCCCTCCACTTT. Translation gives CATSRDRGGEGSPLHF.

The chain has TRBV7-9 and TRBJ1-1; D remains unclear. The CDR3 is made up of 15 amino acids. Trimming pared 8 bases from V and 0 bases from J, leaving 16 bases between. Germline loops: CDR1 SEHNR, CDR2 FQNEAQ (reference sequence). The CDR3 sequence is CASGPLGEMNTEAFF. CDR3 sequence (DNA): TGTGCCAGCGGACCATTGGGAGAGATGAACACTGAAGCTTTCTTT. Full variable domain (rest looked up from reference TRBV7-9 and TRBJ1-1): DTGVSQNPRHKITKRGQNVTFRCDPISEHNRLYWYRQTLGQGPEFLTYFQNEAQLEKSRLLSDRFSAERPKGSFSTLEIQRTEQGDSAMYLCASGPLGEMNTEAFFGQGTRLTVV.

The chain carries TRBV11-1 and TRBJ1-2, with D unresolved. V was shortened by 8 bases and J by 3 bases, with 19 bases between the two germline ends. Germline CDR1 and CDR2: SGHAT and FQDESV (reference sequence). This CDR3 is built from 15 residues. The CDR3 here is CASGQGRAQDYGYTF. The CDR3 nucleotides are TGTGCCAGCGGCCAAGGGAGGGCGCAGGACTATGGCTACACCTTC.

Comments on this clone: Other DNA sequences in this specimen translate into the identical CDR3. The chain carries TRBV9 and TRBJ2-2, with no clear D. This CDR3 has 14 amino acids. Germline V gene data show CDR1 as SGDLS and CDR2 as YYNGEE. With 0 bases removed from V and 1 base from J, the gap between germline ends came to 4 bases. CDR3 loop: CASSVDGNTGELFF. CDR3 DNA: TGTGCCAGCAGCGTAGACGGGAACACCGGGGAGCTGTTTTTT.

As to this clone: Other DNA sequences of this sample code for an identical CDR3. The chain couples TRBV9 to TRBJ1-2; no clear D gene. Trimming cost V 1 base and J 0 bases, with 7 bases left between them. The germline CDR1 and CDR2 sequences are SGDLS and YYNGEE. The CDR3 spans 14 residues. The CDR3 nucleotides are TGTGCCAGCAGCGTACAGGCAGCTAACTATGGCTACACCTTC. Its protein product is CASSVQAANYGYTF.

The chain employs TRBV18 and TRBJ1-1; 8 bases line up with TRBD1. V lost 5 bases to trimming and J lost 11 bases; unmatched junction nucleotides: 7. Per germline, CDR1 KGHSH and CDR2 LQKENI. The CDR3 sequence is 12 residues long. The CDR3 protein is CASSSRGQEAFF. The DNA of the CDR3 is TGTGCCAGCTCATCCCGGGGACAGGAGGCTTTCTTT.

The CDR3 protein is CASSPVGGGFPYEQYF. The CDR3, as DNA: TGTGCCAGCAGCCCGGTAGGGGGGGGTTTCCCCTACGAGCAGTACTTC. The chain joins TRBV11-2 to TRBJ2-7; D may be TRBD2 (7 bases). V was pared by 5 bases and J by 2 bases, with 19 bases between. CDR1 SGHAT and CDR2 FQNNGV come from the germline V gene. The CDR3 has 16 amino acids.

J is TRBJ2-1 and V is TRBV11-2; possibly TRBD1 for D (6 bases). Germline lookup yields CDR1 SGHAT and CDR2 FQNNGV. This CDR3 spans 16 amino acids. V lost 5 bases and J lost 3, with 17 bases in between. CDR3 region: CASSLQPRGYYNEQFF. The CDR3, as DNA: TGTGCCAGCAGCCTACAGCCCAGGGGTTACTACAATGAGCAGTTCTTC.

This clone has a single count. The chain combines TRBV5-1 with TRBJ2-1; 7 bases are a match to TRBD1. Per the germline V gene, CDR1 is SGHRS and CDR2 is YFSETQ. This CDR3 spans 16 amino acids. J was trimmed by 5 bases and V by 4 bases; bases with no gene match: 12. CDR3 loop: CASSRESLDRNNEQFF. The CDR3 DNA is TGCGCCAGCAGCCGCGAGTCATTGGACAGGAACAATGAGCAGTTCTTC.

The chain couples TRBV7-9 to TRBJ1-2; possible D gene TRBD1, 6 bases. Trimming removed 5 bases from V and 7 bases from J, with 14 bases in between. Germline CDR1 is SEHNR and CDR2 is FQNEAQ (reference sequence). This CDR3 is 13 amino acids long. The DNA for the CDR3 is TGTGCCAGCAGCCTGGACAGTAAGCGTGGCTACACCTTC. It specifies CASSLDSKRGYTF.

On this clone itself: Other DNA sequences from this sample encode an identical CDR3 as well. The V gene is TRBV9, the J gene TRBJ2-3; D might be TRBD2 (7 bases). Germline V CDR1 and CDR2: SGDLS, YYNGEE. Between the trimmed V and J ends, which lost 0 bases and 1 base, there was a span of 12 bases. This CDR3 contains 16 residues. The CDR3 sequence: CASSVAPGGRTDTQYF. The CDR3 DNA is TGTGCCAGCAGCGTAGCCCCCGGGGGGCGCACAGATACGCAGTATTTT.